This T cell receptor beta chain was sequenced in a study of T cell responses to AZD1222 COVID-19 vaccine. Findings and limits, study-wide: Along spike, vaccine-associated CD4 TCRs were found throughout, with dominance at 160-218 and 743-854.

As regards this clone: The antigen remains unidentified.

Profiled with immunoSEQ multiplex PCR; TCRdb holds only in-frame clones, not every one. Altogether fewer than 200,000 clones are present, 85% to 90% being singletons, with the ten largest covering 26%. The specimen was peripheral blood, collected 28 days after the second AZD1222 dose. This TCR was sampled from an adult who received the AZD1222 COVID-19 vaccine.

The CDR3 DNA is TGTGCCAGCAGTTCGGGGACGAAGGGACCCCAGCATTTT. It translates to CASSSGTKGPQHF. The chain joins TRBV6-2 or TRBV6-3 to TRBJ1-5; D may be TRBD1 (5 bases). CDR1 is MNHEY, CDR2 SVGEGT, per germline. This CDR3 region has 13 residues. Deletions cut 4 bases from V and 10 bases from J, with 14 bases between.